Below are 15 T cell receptor beta chains sequenced from a single sample in a study of resident and recirculating memory T cells in vitiligo. The assay was immunoSEQ multiplex PCR, and TCRdb's table has in-frame clones only and misses some. Altogether some 70,000 clones are present, roughly nine tenths being singletons, with the ten largest covering 4% to 5.5%. Sequenced sample: blood. Receptors originate from a male donor with vitiligo.

V usage is TRBV11-2 and J usage is TRBJ1-2, with no clear D. The V gene's germline CDR1 is SGHAT and CDR2 FQNNGV. The CDR3 spans 16 residues. The V end lost 2 bases, the J end lost 8 bases, and 21 bases lay between the germline ends. CDR3 loop: CASSLRGAPREGGYTF. For the CDR3, the DNA is TGTGCCAGCAGCTTAAGAGGTGCCCCCCGAGAGGGCGGCTACACCTTC.

The chain recombines TRBV19 with TRBJ1-2; 9 bases align to TRBD1. This CDR3 is built from 15 residues. After removal of 4 bases from V and 7 bases from J, the junction contained 10 bases not matched to a gene. In germline, CDR1 is LNHDA, CDR2 SQIVND (reference sequence). As DNA, the CDR3 is TGTGCCAGTAGTACCTCGGGACAGGGTCCTCCTGGCTACACCTTC. Amino acids: CASSTSGQGPPGYTF.

V and J are TRBV6-1 and TRBJ2-7; possible D gene TRBD1, 6 bases. V was trimmed by 6 bases and J by 3 bases, leaving 15 bases between them. Germline V gene sequence: CDR1 MNHNS, CDR2 SASEGT. The CDR3 length is 14 residues. CDR3 loop: CASRPDSDNYEQYF. CDR3 sequence (DNA): TGTGCCAGCAGGCCGGACAGTGACAACTACGAGCAGTACTTC.

The V gene is TRBV6-4, the J gene TRBJ2-3; TRBD2 matches 9 bases. From germline, CDR1 is MRHNA and CDR2 SNTAGT. The trim removed 5 bases at V and 3 bases at J, leaving 6 bases unmatched. The CDR3 loop spans 15 amino acids. CDR3 loop: CASSRAGGRTDTQYF. The CDR3 region has the DNA TGTGCCAGCAGTAGAGCGGGGGGTCGAACAGATACGCAGTATTTT.

In its sample, this clone was seen a few times. The chain couples TRBV29-1 to TRBJ1-1; D is undetermined. The CDR3 length is 9 residues. Trimming pared 7 bases from V and 9 bases from J, leaving 9 bases between. CDR1 and CDR2 from the germline V gene are SQVTM and ANQGSEA. CDR3 protein: CSARTQAFF. The DNA for the CDR3 is TGCAGCGCTAGGACTCAAGCTTTCTTT.

The chain combines TRBV7-2 with TRBJ1-6; TRBD1 matches 7 bases. CDR3 length equals 14 residues. Germline loops: CDR1 SGHTA, CDR2 FQGNSA. Trimming at V came to 5 bases and at J to 10 bases, leaving 8 bases not matched to a gene. The CDR3 region has the DNA TGTGCCAGCAGCGAACAGGGGTCTGGGTCACCCCTCCACTTT. It yields the protein CASSEQGSGSPLHF.

The genes are TRBV7-9 and TRBJ1-2, with 9 bases that match TRBD1. Germline V gives CDR1 SEHNR, CDR2 FQNEAQ (reference sequence). This CDR3 is 16 amino acids long. Unmatched junction bases numbered 6, after V lost 1 base and J lost 3 bases. CDR3 sequence reads: CASSLGRQGGDYGYTF. CDR3 nucleotide sequence: TGTGCCAGCAGCTTAGGGAGACAGGGGGGGGACTATGGCTACACCTTC.

The J gene is TRBJ2-7, the V gene TRBV5-1, with D maybe TRBD1 (6 bases). Germline V gene data show CDR1 as SGHRS and CDR2 as YFSETQ. Deletions cut 0 bases from V and 2 bases from J, with 9 bases between. The CDR3 is 14 amino acids. The DNA for the CDR3 is TGCGCCAGCAGCTTGGACAGGGCGCCCTACGAGCAGTACTTC. It specifies CASSLDRAPYEQYF.

The rearrangement uses TRBV5-4 and TRBJ2-7; TRBD2 matches 11 bases. The CDR3 spans 17 residues. V was clipped by 0 bases and J by 2 bases; unmatched bases: 7. CDR1 and CDR2 (germline): SGHNT, YYREEE (reference sequence). The CDR3 spells CASSLDRQLAGAYEQYF. The CDR3 DNA reads TGTGCCAGCAGCTTGGATCGCCAACTAGCGGGGGCCTACGAGCAGTACTTC.

The rearrangement links TRBV28 to TRBJ1-5; 10 nucleotides agree with TRBD1. The CDR3 is made up of 17 amino acids. Trimming cost V 3 bases and J 4 bases; bases outside gene matches: 9. From germline, CDR1 is MDHEN and CDR2 SYDVKM. DNA of the CDR3: TGTGCCAGCAGTTTGGCTGGGACAGGGGTAAGTAATCAGCCCCAGCATTTT. Translating it yields CASSLAGTGVSNQPQHF. The whole variable domain, remainder taken from reference TRBV28 and TRBJ1-5, is DVKVTQSSRYLVKRTGEKVFLECVQDMDHENMFWYRQDPGLGLRLIYFSYDVKMKEKGDIPEGYSVSREKKERFSLILESASTNQTSMYLCASSLAGTGVSNQPQHFGDGTRLSIL.

This sequence joins TRBV7-9 and TRBJ1-1; D gene unclear. CDR3 size: 12 residues. CDR1 is SEHNR and CDR2 is FQNEAQ in the germline V gene (reference sequence). Between the trimmed V and J ends, which lost 3 bases and 11 bases, there was a span of 13 bases. The CDR3 spells CASSFVSREAFF. CDR3 in DNA: TGTGCCAGCAGCTTTGTATCAAGAGAGGCTTTCTTT. Drawing the rest from reference TRBV7-9 and TRBJ1-1, the complete variable domain is DTGVSQNPRHKITKRGQNVTFRCDPISEHNRLYWYRQTLGQGPEFLTYFQNEAQLEKSRLLSDRFSAERPKGSFSTLEIQRTEQGDSAMYLCASSFVSREAFFGQGTRLTVV.

The chain recombines TRBV7-2 with TRBJ2-5; 13 bases are shared with TRBD2. The CDR3 is made up of 18 amino acids. The germline gives CDR1 SGHTA, CDR2 FQGNSA. J lost 1 base, V lost 5 bases, and 10 bases had no gene match. CDR3 sequence (DNA): TGTGCCAGCAGCGTACTCCCCGGGACTAGCGGGGTCCAAGAGACCCAGTACTTC. Translated, it gives CASSVLPGTSGVQETQYF.

V and J are TRBV10-3 and TRBJ2-3, with TRBD1 matching 10 bases. The length of the CDR3 is 13 residues. Germline V CDR1 and CDR2: ENHRY, SYGVKD. Unmatched junction bases numbered 3, after V lost 9 bases and J lost 3 bases. The CDR3 nucleotides are TGTGCCATGCGACAGGGGGCAACAGATACGCAGTATTTT. Translation gives CAMRQGATDTQYF.

V gene TRBV6-5 combines with J gene TRBJ1-1; 8 bases fit TRBD1. Per germline, CDR1 MNHEY and CDR2 SVGAGI. Trimming took 2 bases from V and 6 from J; bases not matched to a gene: 5. The CDR3 is 14 amino acids. Here the CDR3 reads CASSYGRGRSEAFF. Written as DNA, the CDR3 is TGTGCCAGCAGTTACGGCAGGGGGCGGTCTGAAGCTTTCTTT.

The CDR3 nucleotides are TGTGCCATCGGAGCCGGGGGGCTAGGTGGAAACACCATATATTTT. It yields the protein CAIGAGGLGGNTIYF. The chain joins TRBV10-3 to TRBJ1-3, with D maybe TRBD1 (6 bases). Germline-derived CDR1 and CDR2 are ENHRY and SYGVKD. The V gene lost 8 bases and the J gene lost 3 bases, with 17 bases spanning the gap. The CDR3 totals 15 residues.